Presented here are 20 T cell receptor beta chains from one specimen sequenced in a study of cytomegalovirus exposure and HLA in healthy donors. PCR was performed using 60 Vbeta and 13 Jbeta primers. Sequencing used immunoSEQ multiplex PCR; TCRdb keeps in-frame clones, though not all of them. The data hold 150,000 to 200,000 clones, with 81% observed a single time. The sequencing sample was made of PBMCs. These receptors were taken from a man aged 40-50 years in good health and CMV-seropositive.

The rearrangement joins TRBV27 to TRBJ1-6; unclear D gene. The CDR3 totals 12 residues. V gave up 2 bases and J gave up 12 bases, with 8 bases separating them. Germline lookup yields CDR1 MNHEY and CDR2 SMNVEV (reference sequence). CDR3 DNA: TGTGCCAGCAGTTTACCCGGGTTACCCCTCCACTTT. Translated: CASSLPGLPLHF.

This clone occurred a few times. The rearrangement links TRBV13 to TRBJ2-5, with no clear D. The DNA end lines up better with TRBJ2-7; the J call may be wrong. The germline V gene encodes CDR1 PRHDT and CDR2 FYEKMQ (reference sequence). The CDR3 loop spans 11 amino acids. CDR3 in amino acids: CASSYRAEQYF. In nucleotides, the CDR3 is TGTGCCAGCAGCTACCGAGCCGAGCAGTACTTC.

The chain couples TRBV9 to TRBJ1-4, with D perhaps matching TRBD1 (5 bases). CDR3 size: 17 residues. V shed 0 bases and J shed 0 bases, with 12 bases lying between them. The germline V gene has CDR1 SGDLS and CDR2 YYNGEE. CDR3 protein: CASSVGLGTATNEKLFF. CDR3 bases: TGTGCCAGCAGCGTAGGGCTGGGGACTGCAACTAATGAAAAACTGTTTTTT.

CDR3 sequence: CASSVAGGTNEQFF. The CDR3 DNA reads TGTGCCAGCAGCGTAGCCGGGGGGACAAACGAGCAGTTCTTC. The chain uses TRBV9 and TRBJ2-1, with D possibly matching TRBD2 (7 bases). With 0 bases removed from V and 10 bases from J, the gap between germline ends came to 14 bases. The CDR3 is 14 amino acids. CDR1 is SGDLS and CDR2 is YYNGEE in the germline V gene.

The genes are TRBV18 and TRBJ2-3, with no clear D. The CDR3 loop spans 12 amino acids. Germline values: CDR1 KGHSH, CDR2 LQKENI. V dropped 3 bases and J dropped 5 bases, with 6 bases sitting between them. DNA for the CDR3: TGTGCCAGCTCACCCTATGGAGATACGCAGTATTTT. This codes for CASSPYGDTQYF.

This clone was recorded only once. The chain carries TRBV6-1 and TRBJ2-3, with 10 bases matching TRBD2. V lost 4 bases, J lost 2 bases, and 9 bases stayed unmatched. Germline CDR1 is MNHNS and CDR2 is SASEGT. The length of the CDR3 is 17 residues. The CDR3 sequence: CASSVLAGVFHTDTQYF. CDR3 bases: TGTGCCAGCAGTGTTCTAGCGGGGGTATTTCACACAGATACGCAGTATTTT.

The rearrangement links TRBV2 to TRBJ1-4, with 10 positions matching TRBD1. The CDR3 has 14 residues. Germline-derived CDR1 and CDR2 are SNHLY and FYNNEI. The V gene end was trimmed by 7 bases and the J gene end by 3 bases; junction bases not matched to a gene: 2. Written as DNA, the CDR3 is TGTGCCAGCACTGGACAGGGGGCTAATGAAAAACTGTTTTTT. Translated, it gives CASTGQGANEKLFF.

CDR3 amino acids: CASRPDRGTEAFF. The CDR3 DNA follows: TGCGCCAGCAGACCCGACAGGGGCACTGAAGCTTTCTTT. The rearrangement uses TRBV5-1 and TRBJ1-1; 8 nucleotides line up with TRBD1. This CDR3 contains 13 residues. Germline lookup yields CDR1 SGHRS and CDR2 YFSETQ. J was trimmed by 4 bases and V by 5 bases; bases with no gene match: 4.

The chain is built from TRBV5-1 and TRBJ2-1; D may be TRBD1 (7 bases). The CDR3 consists of 14 residues. Between the trimmed V and J ends, which lost 4 bases and 4 bases, there was a span of 12 bases. Germline lookup yields CDR1 SGHRS and CDR2 YFSETQ. Here the CDR3 DNA reads TGCGCCAGCAGCCAACAGGGGACTTACAATGAGCAGTTCTTC. As protein: CASSQQGTYNEQFF.

This clone was observed a single time. This chain joins TRBV7-2 and TRBJ2-1; 7 positions agree with TRBD1. The germline CDR1 and CDR2 sequences are SGHTA and FQGNSA. The CDR3 has 14 residues. Trimming at V came to 5 bases and at J to 5 bases, leaving 6 bases not matched to a gene. CDR3 bases: TGTGCCAGCAGCCCGACGACAGGGAACAATGAGCAGTTCTTC. Translation gives CASSPTTGNNEQFF.

The gene calls are TRBV10-3 and TRBJ2-1, with D possibly TRBD1 on 6 matching bases. V was clipped by 2 bases and J by 7 bases, with 6 bases between them. Germline V gene sequence: CDR1 ENHRY, CDR2 SYGVKD. The CDR3 spans 12 residues. CDR3 sequence: CAISEQGNEQFF. In nucleotides, the CDR3 is TGTGCCATCAGTGAGCAGGGGAATGAGCAGTTCTTC.

V gene TRBV5-6 combines with J gene TRBJ2-2; perhaps TRBD1 as D (6 bases). CDR3 length: 15 residues. V lost 4 bases and J lost 5, with 15 bases in between. Germline V lookup: CDR1 SGHDT, CDR2 YYEEEE. The CDR3 region has the DNA TGTGCCAGCAGCCTAGGACAGTGGCCGACCGGGGAGCTGTTTTTT. Protein sequence: CASSLGQWPTGELFF.

This chain connects TRBV5-5 to TRBJ2-7; tentative D call: TRBD2 (6 bases). V was cut by 0 bases and J by 4 bases, with 17 bases left in between. This CDR3 comprises 16 residues. The V gene's germline CDR1 is SGHKS and CDR2 YYEKEE (reference sequence). The CDR3 DNA sequence: TGTGCCAGCAGCTTGGCGGACTATAGGAGGGGATACGAGCAGTACTTC. It is translated as CASSLADYRRGYEQYF.

The chain uses TRBV6-5 and TRBJ2-7; 9 positions agree with TRBD1. Trimming took 8 bases from V and 5 from J; bases not matched to a gene: 13. Germline lookup yields CDR1 MNHEY and CDR2 SVGAGI. The CDR3 is 15 residues long. Here the CDR3 reads CASPRPGQGIHEQYF. The CDR3 DNA sequence: TGTGCCAGCCCCCGACCGGGACAGGGAATCCACGAGCAGTACTTC.

The rearrangement joins TRBV10-1 to TRBJ2-1, with 8 bases matching TRBD2. J gave up 10 bases and V 3 bases, and 8 bases lay outside the gene matches. In germline, CDR1 is WNHNN, CDR2 SYGVQD (reference sequence). This CDR3 region has 14 residues. As DNA, the CDR3 is TGCGCCAGCAGTGACGCCGGGGGGGCCGGGGAGCAGTTCTTC. This encodes CASSDAGGAGEQFF.

The chain links TRBV6-6 to TRBJ2-7; the D gene is possibly TRBD2 (6 bases). Germline-derived CDR1 and CDR2 are MNHNY and SVGAGI (reference sequence). The CDR3 is 14 residues long. Trimming stripped 5 bases from V and 4 bases from J, with 15 bases between. The CDR3 coding sequence is TGTGCCAGCAGTACTGGACACGGGGGTTACGAGCAGTACTTC. As protein: CASSTGHGGYEQYF.

The rearrangement joins TRBV6-6 to TRBJ1-5, with 10 bases fitting TRBD1. Germline-derived CDR1 and CDR2 are MNHNY and SVGAGI (reference sequence). The CDR3 extends over 16 amino acids. Trimming cost V 0 bases and J 3 bases; bases outside gene matches: 2. CDR3: CASSYSGQGINQPQHF. In DNA form, the CDR3 reads TGTGCCAGCAGTTACTCGGGACAGGGGATCAATCAGCCCCAGCATTTT.

The rearrangement joins TRBV9 to TRBJ2-3, with TRBD2 identical over 7 bases. Germline-derived CDR1 and CDR2 are SGDLS and YYNGEE. This CDR3 is built from 16 residues. V was clipped by 4 bases and J by 0 bases; unmatched bases: 8. The CDR3 is CASSTRLASSTDTQYF. CDR3 in DNA: TGTGCCAGCAGCACACGACTAGCATCCAGCACAGATACGCAGTATTTT.

This clone was detected a few times. CDR3 in amino acids: CASSQDIGEGEQYF. The CDR3 DNA is TGTGCCAGCAGCCAAGATATAGGGGAGGGCGAGCAGTACTTC. The chain combines TRBV5-4 with TRBJ2-7, with 7 bases that match TRBD2. The CDR3 runs 14 residues. CDR1 is SGHNT, CDR2 YYREEE, per germline (reference sequence). V was pared by 4 bases and J by 6 bases, with 10 bases of the junction left unmatched.

This chain joins TRBV2 and TRBJ2-3; TRBD2 aligns across 10 bases. The trim removed 6 bases at V and 5 bases at J, leaving 2 bases unmatched. The CDR3 covers 13 residues. Looked up from germline, CDR1 is SNHLY and CDR2 is FYNNEI. For the CDR3, the DNA is TGTGCCAGCAGGAGACTAGCGGGAGATACGCAGTATTTT. Protein: CASRRLAGDTQYF.